These 23 T cell receptor beta chains were sequenced from one sample in a study of CD8 T cells in ankylosing spondylitis. TCRdb recomputed calls from the 5' RACE reads with MiXCR, one row per CDR3 protein. The sample has around 210,000 distinct CDR3 sequences, over 7% seen once. Specimen: blood, either unsorted or a sorted T cell fraction (not recorded which). These receptors were obtained from a female donor with ankylosing spondylitis or in good health (not recorded which).

At least ten counts were recorded for this clonotype. This chain joins TRBV7-8 and TRBJ1-1, with D tentatively TRBD1 (5 bases). V was cut by 5 bases and J by 4 bases, with 14 bases left in between. This CDR3 is 14 amino acids long. Germline V lookup: CDR1 SGHVS, CDR2 FQNEAQ. The CDR3 loop is CASSLGEMSTEAFF. The CDR3 DNA reads TGTGCCAGCAGCCTAGGGGAAATGAGCACTGAAGCTTTCTTT.

With respect to this clonotype: One base away lies a much larger clone, so this may be a sequencing read error. The chain links TRBV20-1 to TRBJ1-6, with 8 bases that match TRBD1. From germline, CDR1 is DFQATT and CDR2 SNEGSKA (reference sequence). With 7 bases clipped from V and 5 bases from J, the junction kept 10 bases outside the gene matches. The CDR3 is 15 amino acids. The CDR3 protein is CSVGWTGRNNSPLHF. The CDR3 DNA reads TGCAGTGTGGGTTGGACAGGGCGTAATAATTCACCCCTCCACTTT.

This clonotype was counted at least ten times. The V gene is TRBV29-1, the J gene TRBJ2-6, with 8 bases that match TRBD1. There are 16 residues in the CDR3. Germline V gives CDR1 SQVTM, CDR2 ANQGSEA. CDR3 region: CSVAGQAHSGANVLTF. CDR3 sequence (DNA): TGCAGTGTCGCGGGACAGGCCCACTCTGGGGCCAACGTCCTGACTTTC.

This clonotype has ten or more counts. The genes are TRBV7-2 and TRBJ2-4; D not resolved. Trimming pared 3 bases from V and 1 base from J, leaving 7 bases between. The CDR3 is 14 amino acids. Germline values: CDR1 SGHTA, CDR2 FQGNSA. CDR3 sequence (DNA): TGTGCCAGCAGCTTGGCGACCGCCAAAAACATTCAGTACTTC. This codes for CASSLATAKNIQYF.

This clonotype was detected only a few times. The genes are TRBV6-1 and TRBJ1-1, with a tentative D call TRBD1 (5 bases). V lost 6 bases and J lost 3, with 17 bases in between. Germline CDR1 and CDR2: MNHNS and SASEGT. This CDR3 comprises 15 residues. The CDR3 nucleotides read TGTGCCAGCAGAAACCCGGGGGTGGGGGACACTGAAGCTTTCTTT. This translates into CASRNPGVGDTEAFF.

This clonotype was seen ten or more times. V is TRBV7-6 and J is TRBJ2-7; tentatively, D is TRBD1 (5 bases). Germline-derived CDR1 and CDR2 are SGHVS and FNYEAQ. The CDR3 extends over 15 amino acids. Trimming shortened V by 4 bases and J by 1 base, and 14 bases separated the two germline ends. The CDR3 nucleotides are TGTGCCAGCAGCTCTCAGACAGCCTATTCCTACGAGCAGTACTTC. Protein: CASSSQTAYSYEQYF.

The rearrangement joins TRBV30 to TRBJ2-1; TRBD2 is a possible D gene (5 bases). Germline V lookup: CDR1 GTSNPN, CDR2 SVGIG (reference sequence). There are 16 residues in the CDR3. The V and J ends lost 0 bases and 0 bases respectively, with 12 bases between them. In nucleotides, the CDR3 is TGTGCCTGGAGTGTATGGGAGACGAGCTCCTACAATGAGCAGTTCTTC. As protein: CAWSVWETSSYNEQFF. The full variable domain, completed using reference TRBV30 and TRBJ2-1, is SQTIHQWPATLVQPVGSPLSLECTVEGTSNPNLYWYRQAAGRGLQLLFYSVGIGQISSEVPQNLSASRPQDRQFILSSKKLLLSDSGFYLCAWSVWETSSYNEQFFGPGTRLTVL.

This clonotype was found many times. This chain connects TRBV6-5 to TRBJ1-1; D call uncertain. CDR3 length equals 14 residues. Germline V CDR1 and CDR2: MNHEY, SVGAGI. Trimming left V 0 bases short and J 1 base short, with 6 bases between. CDR3 in DNA: TGTGCCAGCAGTTACTCGTATGGGAACACTGAAGCTTTCTTT. Its translation is CASSYSYGNTEAFF.

This clonotype was counted ten times or more. The V gene is TRBV27, the J gene TRBJ2-1, with D perhaps matching TRBD1 or TRBD2 (5 bases each). In germline, CDR1 is MNHEY, CDR2 SMNVEV (reference sequence). V was trimmed by 4 bases and J by 7 bases, leaving 17 bases between them. This CDR3 has 15 amino acids. CDR3 coding DNA: TGTGCCAGCAGTTCAGGGCGTCTAGCCGCGAATGAGCAGTTCTTC. This translates into CASSSGRLAANEQFF.

This clonotype was detected many times. This chain links TRBV12-3 or TRBV12-4 with TRBJ2-7, with 8 nucleotides matching TRBD1. J gave up 3 bases and V 6 bases, and 4 bases lay outside the gene matches. The CDR3 runs to 13 residues. The CDR3 DNA sequence: TGTGCCAGCAGCCCAACAGGGGGCTACGAGCAGTACTTC. Its translation is CASSPTGGYEQYF.

This clonotype was observed at least ten times. This sequence joins TRBV24-1 and TRBJ2-3, with D hard to call. Trimming stripped 3 bases from V and 3 bases from J, with 6 bases between. Looked up from germline, CDR1 is KGHDR and CDR2 is SFDVKD. The CDR3 consists of 13 residues. DNA of the CDR3: TGTGCCACCAGTGATACACCTACAGATACGCAGTATTTT. Residues: CATSDTPTDTQYF.

This sequence joins TRBV11-1 and TRBJ2-2; unclear D gene. The length of the CDR3 is 11 residues. The V gene's germline CDR1 is SGHAT and CDR2 FQDESV (reference sequence). V gave up 7 bases and J gave up 8 bases, with 8 bases separating them. CDR3 amino acids: CASNPQGELFF. DNA of the CDR3: TGTGCCAGCAACCCCCAGGGGGAGCTGTTTTTT.

This clonotype was seen ten or more times. J is TRBJ1-5 and V is TRBV15, with D hard to call. The V end was cut by 0 bases, the J end by 0 bases, with 15 bases between. Per the germline V gene, CDR1 is LNHNV and CDR2 is YYDKDF (reference sequence). The CDR3 spans 18 residues. For the CDR3, the DNA is TGTGCCACCAGCAGAGATCTCGGTTGGAGGGATAGCAATCAGCCCCAGCATTTT. Residues: CATSRDLGWRDSNQPQHF.

This clonotype was detected ten times or more. The J gene is TRBJ2-1, the V gene TRBV27; D call uncertain. Germline V gene sequence: CDR1 MNHEY, CDR2 SMNVEV (reference sequence). Trimming removed 3 bases from V and 6 bases from J, with 15 bases in between. This CDR3 has 15 residues. CDR3 sequence: CASSFLDRSPNEQFF. In nucleotides, the CDR3 is TGTGCCAGCAGTTTCTTGGACCGGAGTCCCAATGAGCAGTTCTTC.

Many counts were recorded for this clonotype. V usage is TRBV27 and J usage is TRBJ1-5; D is ambiguous. The CDR3 length is 13 residues. Trimming cost V 6 bases and J 7 bases, with 13 bases left between them. CDR1 is MNHEY, CDR2 SMNVEV, per germline (reference sequence). In DNA, the CDR3 is TGTGCCAGCAGGGGGTCGGTGTACCAGCCCCAGCATTTT. Translation gives CASRGSVYQPQHF.

The CDR3 protein is CASSQDGESNGYTF. For the CDR3, the DNA is TGCGCCAGCAGCCAAGATGGCGAGTCGAATGGCTACACCTTC. The chain is built from TRBV4-3 and TRBJ1-2, with D uncertain. Deletions cut 0 bases from V and 6 bases from J, with 11 bases between. CDR1 and CDR2 (germline): LGHNA, YSLEER. The CDR3 sequence is 14 residues long.

This clonotype was counted many times. The genes are TRBV29-1 and TRBJ2-2; TRBD1 agrees at 8 bases. The germline V gene has CDR1 SQVTM and CDR2 ANQGSEA. CDR3 length equals 15 residues. The junction had 11 bases not matched to a gene; V was cut back by 7 bases and J by 4 bases. The CDR3 spells CSGRQGKTSTGELFF. As DNA, the CDR3 is TGCAGCGGAAGACAGGGGAAAACTTCCACCGGGGAGCTGTTTTTT.

In this sample, this clonotype turned up many times. V is TRBV6-2 or TRBV6-3 and J is TRBJ1-2, with a weak D call TRBD1 (5 bases). CDR3 length equals 14 residues. CDR1 is MNHEY, CDR2 SVGEGT, per germline. V dropped 0 bases and J dropped 8 bases, with 13 bases sitting between them. CDR3 amino acids: CASSYSSGADGYTF. CDR3 bases: TGTGCCAGCAGTTACTCGAGCGGGGCGGACGGCTACACCTTC.

This clonotype was recorded many times. The V and J genes are TRBV6-2 or TRBV6-3 and TRBJ2-1; D is perhaps TRBD2 (5 bases). The V gene lost 2 bases and the J gene lost 2 bases, with 13 bases spanning the gap. Germline lookup yields CDR1 MNHEY and CDR2 SVGEGT. The CDR3 runs 16 residues. The CDR3 loop is CASSYKWEMTYNEQFF. The CDR3 DNA follows: TGTGCCAGCAGTTACAAATGGGAGATGACCTACAATGAGCAGTTCTTC.

In its sample, this clonotype was seen many times. The CDR3 reads CSATPRGQGPRTDTQYF. CDR3 in DNA: TGCAGTGCAACCCCAAGGGGACAGGGGCCTCGCACAGATACGCAGTATTTT. This chain links TRBV20-1 with TRBJ2-3, with 10 bases fitting TRBD1. V gave up 6 bases and J gave up 1 base; unmatched junction bases: 13. The CDR3 is 17 amino acids. Germline-derived CDR1 and CDR2 are DFQATT and SNEGSKA (reference sequence).

This clonotype was counted ten times or more. This chain links TRBV6-5 with TRBJ2-6; tentative D call: TRBD1 (5 bases). Trimming pared 7 bases from V and 12 bases from J, leaving 13 bases between. Germline CDR1 is MNHEY and CDR2 is SVGAGI. This CDR3 has 12 residues. The CDR3 region is CASTPPRGVLTF. The CDR3 nucleotides are TGTGCCAGCACCCCCCCTAGGGGCGTCCTGACTTTC.

The V and J genes are TRBV12-3 or TRBV12-4 and TRBJ2-3; D unclear. Between the trimmed V and J ends, which lost 5 bases and 2 bases, there was a span of 17 bases. The CDR3 consists of 16 residues. CDR3 in amino acids: CASSPKFASTTDTQYF. As DNA, the CDR3 is TGTGCCAGCAGTCCGAAGTTTGCGTCTACCACAGATACGCAGTATTTT.

This clonotype has ten or more counts. J is TRBJ1-2 and V is TRBV5-1; D not certain. The CDR3 is 12 residues long. Germline CDR1 SGHRS, CDR2 YFSETQ. The germline V and J ends were trimmed by 3 bases and 6 bases, with 9 bases remaining between them. CDR3 sequence reads: CASSSDTDGYTF. Here the CDR3 DNA reads TGCGCCAGCAGCTCCGACACCGATGGCTACACCTTC.